This T cell receptor (beta chain) was sequenced in a study of shared clonotypes between healthy human individuals. Study in general: Every donor yielded three CD4 naive, three CD4 memory, two CD8 naive and one CD8 memory plate.

Using immunoSEQ multiplex PCR, the repertoire was profiled, and TCRdb retains in-frame clones only, with some absent. The sample consists of approximately 2,000,000 clones, just over 90% of them appearing once. In the naive CD8 group, cells lacked CD45RO and were positively selected for CCR7, so terminally differentiated effector memory CD45RA+ cells were left out. The V and J ends lost 5 bases and 3 bases, in that order; junction bases with no gene match: 10. The CDR3 is made up of 16 amino acids. Germline CDR1 SGHNT, CDR2 YENEEA. The TCR comes from a man aged 18 to 30 in good health. Some clones in this sample may be carry-over from other donors' samples. The chain joins TRBV11-3 to TRBJ2-1, with 7 bases identical to TRBD2. Sequenced sample: naive CD8+ T cells from PBMCs. This CDR3 is CASSGQGTTNYNEQFF. The CDR3 DNA reads as TGTGCCAGCAGCGGACAAGGGACTACAAACTACAATGAGCAGTTCTTC.